This entry features one T cell receptor (beta chain) sequence. Its antigen is as yet unknown. The sample is drawn from a study of follicular helper T cells after annual influenza vaccination. General study findings and limits: ICOS-CD38- cTfh most often held earlier Day 7 ICOS+CD38+ clones.

The repertoire was sequenced with immunoSEQ multiplex PCR; TCRdb's copy has only in-frame clones and lacks some. The sample holds 2,000 to 2,500 clones, just under 75% seen once. Noted time point: 2015-2016 season, pre-vaccination. Germline loops: CDR1 SGHVS, CDR2 FQNEAQ. This CDR3 spans 14 amino acids. Trimming took 4 bases from V and 5 from J, leaving 12 bases between them. V is TRBV7-8 and J is TRBJ1-3; the D gene is possibly TRBD1 (6 bases). The clonotype comes from an adult who received the influenza vaccine. The sequencing here drew on CXCR5+ CD38+ circulating T follicular helper cells from blood, taken on the day of influenza vaccination. Subset given: circulating Tfh, non-naive CD4+CXCR5+PD-1+ (ICOS+CD38+ or ICOS-CD38-). The CDR3, as DNA: TGTGCCAGCAGCTCGACAGGATATAGAAACACCATATATTTT. Its protein is CASSSTGYRNTIYF.